The present entry profiles one T cell receptor beta chain with its context. Its antigen is as yet unknown. The same CDR3 is also encoded by other DNA sequences in this sample. Clones were sequenced by immunoSEQ multiplex PCR, and TCRdb holds only the in-frame ones, with some missing. Among 2 million to 2.5 million clones listed, about 92% were seen once. The data originate from a study of shared clonotypes between healthy human individuals. The overall study: Those who served as donors were a couple of women and three men between the ages of 18 and 49. Study conclusions and caveats: Limitation of the genetic and exposure-history diversity represented came from the few donors.

The V and J ends lost 4 bases and 1 base, in that order; junction bases with no gene match: 4. This CDR3 contains 13 residues. Germline V gene sequence: CDR1 SQVTM, CDR2 ANQGSEA. Naive CD8 isolation took CD45RO-negative cells positively selected for CCR7 and excluded terminally differentiated effector memory CD45RA+ cells. The chain uses TRBV29-1 and TRBJ2-7, with 7 bases aligning to TRBD2. This receptor was identified in a man aged 18 to 30 in good health. Some clones in this sample may be carry-over from other donors' samples. The sequenced material came from naive CD8+ T cells from PBMCs. Here the CDR3 DNA reads TGCAGCGTTGTGGGGGGGGAATCCTACGAGCAGTACTTC. Its translation: CSVVGGESYEQYF.